This is a list of T cell receptor beta chains from one sample in a study of shared clonotypes between healthy human individuals. Profiling relied on immunoSEQ multiplex PCR, and the TCRdb table lists in-frame clones only, not all of them. The sample includes just over 2,000,000 clones, around 96% of them seen just once. The sample consisted of naive CD8+ T cells sorted from blood. The receptors shown here come from a man younger than 30 in good health. Both conserved end residues are part of each CDR3. The D gene is left open where the match is weak. Where a row states a size, it is once, few, many or the class of an expanded clone; other rows omit it.

v_gene,abundance,j_gene,d_gene,CDR3aa,CDR3nt
TRBV10-3,-,TRBJ1-2,TRBD1,CASLGGNYGYTF,TGTGCCAGCCTAGGGGGCAACTATGGCTACACCTTC
TRBV11-2,-,TRBJ2-1,TRBD2,CASSWLAGGEQFF,TGTGCCAGCAGCTGGTTAGCGGGAGGGGAGCAGTTCTTC
TRBV19,once,TRBJ2-1,-,CASSMIARHNEQFF,TGTGCCAGTAGTATGATTGCACGACACAATGAGCAGTTCTTC
TRBV4-1,-,TRBJ2-1,TRBD2,CASSQDVVAGGNEQFF,TGCGCCAGCAGCCAAGATGTGGTAGCGGGAGGCAATGAGCAGTTCTTC
TRBV5-5,once,TRBJ2-7,-,CASSFGLTYEQYF,TGTGCCAGCAGCTTTGGTCTCACCTACGAGCAGTACTTC
TRBV2,-,TRBJ2-4,TRBD2,CASSPPDRLAGEGGQNIQYF,TGTGCCAGCAGCCCACCAGATAGACTAGCGGGAGAAGGAGGGCAAAACATTCAGTACTTC
TRBV5-6,-,TRBJ2-7,TRBD2,CASRTSGGYEQYF,TGTGCCAGCAGGACTAGCGGGGGGTACGAGCAGTACTTC
TRBV7-9,-,TRBJ2-2,-,CASRPNPDSSRPTGELFF,TGTGCCAGCAGACCAAACCCGGACAGTTCCCGGCCCACCGGGGAGCTGTTTTTT
TRBV7-2,-,TRBJ2-3,TRBD2,CASSLKAGGPTDTQYF,TGTGCCAGCAGCCTAAAAGCGGGAGGACCCACTGATACGCAGTATTTT
TRBV9,-,TRBJ1-5,TRBD1,CASSVTGGNSEPQHF,TGTGCCAGCAGCGTTACAGGGGGCAATTCGGAGCCCCAGCATTTT
TRBV6-6,-,TRBJ2-7,TRBD1,CASSYSFQGDEQYF,TGTGCCAGCAGTTACTCATTTCAGGGGGACGAGCAGTACTTC
TRBV2,-,TRBJ2-1,TRBD2,CASSEEEAGGYNEQFF,TGTGCCAGCAGTGAAGAGGAAGCGGGAGGGTACAATGAGCAGTTCTTC
TRBV18,-,TRBJ1-1,-,CASSPQGQNTEAFF,TGTGCCAGCTCACCACAGGGCCAGAACACTGAAGCTTTCTTT
TRBV27,-,TRBJ2-7,-,CAVRELGSYEQYF,TGTGCCGTTCGGGAACTAGGTTCCTACGAGCAGTACTTC
TRBV6-5,-,TRBJ2-2,TRBD1,CASSYYGTVNTGELFF,TGTGCCAGCAGTTACTATGGGACAGTGAACACCGGGGAGCTGTTTTTT
TRBV18,-,TRBJ2-7,-,CASSPGASYEQYF,TGTGCCAGCTCACCAGGGGCATCCTACGAGCAGTACTTC
TRBV2,-,TRBJ2-7,-,CASTIESSYEQYF,TGTGCCAGCACGATCGAGAGCTCCTACGAGCAGTACTTC
TRBV6-1,-,TRBJ2-1,TRBD1,CASSERDSLYNEQFF,TGTGCCAGCAGTGAACGGGACAGCCTTTACAATGAGCAGTTCTTC
TRBV5-1,once,TRBJ2-5,TRBD2,CASSLALAGGGYQETQYF,TGCGCCAGCAGCTTGGCTCTAGCGGGGGGCGGGTACCAAGAGACCCAGTACTTC
TRBV11-1,once,TRBJ2-5,-,CASSLALATSQETQYF,TGTGCCAGCAGCTTAGCTTTAGCGACCTCGCAAGAGACCCAGTACTTC
TRBV9,-,TRBJ2-2,TRBD2,CASSVQSGTTGRDTGELFF,TGTGCCAGCAGCGTACAGTCAGGGACTACGGGGAGGGACACCGGGGAGCTGTTTTTT
TRBV29-1,-,TRBJ1-1,-,CSGINREGAFF,TGCAGCGGAATCAACAGGGAAGGAGCTTTCTTT
TRBV11-2,-,TRBJ1-1,TRBD1,CAWGGGQGPPEAFF,TGTGCTTGGGGAGGCGGACAGGGGCCCCCTGAAGCTTTCTTT
TRBV27,-,TRBJ2-7,-,CASSSNDRRVYEQYF,TGTGCCAGCAGTTCAAACGACCGACGGGTGTACGAGCAGTACTTC
TRBV10-2,-,TRBJ2-2,-,CASSDQAANTGELFF,TGCGCCAGCAGTGACCAGGCCGCGAACACCGGGGAGCTGTTTTTT
TRBV6-1,-,TRBJ2-3,-,CASSESWSTSTDTQYF,TGTGCCAGCAGTGAAAGTTGGAGTACTAGCACAGATACGCAGTATTTT
TRBV9,-,TRBJ1-1,-,CASSVEGDRTEAFF,TGTGCCAGCAGCGTAGAAGGGGATAGGACTGAAGCTTTCTTT
TRBV9,-,TRBJ2-5,-,CASSVEGSQQETQYF,TGTGCCAGCAGCGTAGAAGGCAGTCAACAAGAGACCCAGTACTTC
TRBV5-4,-,TRBJ1-1,-,CASSFGTFNTEAFF,TGTGCCAGCAGCTTTGGGACTTTCAACACTGAAGCTTTCTTT
TRBV6-5,-,TRBJ1-2,-,CASSYDRFYGYTF,TGTGCCAGCAGTTACGACAGATTCTATGGCTACACCTTC
TRBV14,-,TRBJ2-4,TRBD1,CASSQSIGTGNIQYF,TGTGCCAGCAGCCAGTCAATTGGGACAGGGAACATTCAGTACTTC
TRBV25-1,-,TRBJ1-2,-,CASSEAGLAYGYTF,TGTGCCAGCAGTGAGGCAGGACTGGCCTATGGCTACACCTTC
TRBV5-6,-,TRBJ2-7,-,CASSLDSDVYEQYF,TGTGCCAGCAGCTTGGACTCCGACGTCTACGAGCAGTACTTC
TRBV19,-,TRBJ2-7,-,CASSITSSSYEQYF,TGTGCCAGTAGTATTACCTCTAGCTCCTACGAGCAGTACTTC
TRBV5-1,once,TRBJ2-1,TRBD2,CASSLTSGGNEQFF,TGCGCCAGCAGCTTGACTAGCGGTGGCAATGAGCAGTTCTTC
TRBV10-2,-,TRBJ2-7,-,CATKGGTSYEQYF,TGCGCCACTAAGGGGGGTACCTCCTACGAGCAGTATTTC
TRBV7-9,-,TRBJ2-6,TRBD2,CASSEGLAGGFGANVLTF,TGTGCCAGCAGCGAGGGACTAGCGGGAGGCTTTGGGGCCAACGTCCTGACTTTC
TRBV7-9,-,TRBJ2-7,TRBD2,CASSRATGLAGDEQYF,TGTGCCAGCAGCCGCGCGACGGGACTAGCGGGAGACGAGCAGTACTTC
TRBV4-1,-,TRBJ2-7,TRBD1,CASSQVGQGANEQYF,TGCGCCAGCAGCCAAGTGGGACAGGGGGCCAACGAGCAGTACTTC